The entry below gives a single TCR beta chain sequence along with its context. The entry originates in a study of shared clonotypes between healthy human individuals. It was at deep level that the assay was run. In the sorted-subset replicate PCRs, 200 ng DNA, 25,000 to 30,000 T cell genomes, was used. Generated by immunoSEQ multiplex PCR, the TCRdb table keeps only in-frame clones and is missing some. The sample lists fewer than 1 million clones; approximately 96% were seen once. Naive CD8 cells were CD45RO-negative, positively selected for CCR7, excluding terminally differentiated effector memory CD45RA+ cells. Losses at the gene ends were 1 base for V and 2 bases for J; bases not matched to a gene: 13. The CDR3 is 19 residues long. Germline lookup yields CDR1 SGHAT and CDR2 FQNNGV.

This receptor was identified in a man under 40 in good health. This sequence joins TRBV11-2 and TRBJ1-1, with 10 bases fitting TRBD1. Sequencing was done on a sample of naive CD8+ T cells sorted from blood. The CDR3 DNA is TGTGCCAGCAGCTTAGTCCCCCCCGGGACAGGGGTGGGCAACACTGAAGCTTTCTTT. Residues: CASSLVPPGTGVGNTEAFF.